Listed here are 12 T cell receptor beta chains from one sample, sequenced in a study of technical replicates of blood from a handful of donors. TCRdb keeps only in-frame clones here, not all; method: immunoSEQ multiplex PCR. The sample lists over 55,000 clones, around 86% occurring once. Sequenced sample: PBMCs. The source is a human donor in good health. Some clones in this sample may be carry-over from other donors' samples.

Worth noting for this clone: The sample carries other DNA sequences with the same CDR3. The genes are TRBV5-4 and TRBJ1-5; D is unresolved. Trimming removed 0 bases at V and 0 bases at J, with 4 bases between. This CDR3 has 14 amino acids. Germline-derived CDR1 and CDR2 are SGHNT and YYREEE (reference sequence). CDR3 loop: CASSLGGSNQPQHF. The CDR3 DNA reads TGTGCCAGCAGCTTGGGCGGTAGCAATCAGCCCCAGCATTTT. Looking up the rest from reference TRBV5-4 and TRBJ1-5 gives the full variable domain: ETGVTQSPTHLIKTRGQQVTLRCSSQSGHNTVSWYQQALGQGPQFIFQYYREEENGRGNFPPRFSGLQFPNYSSELNVNALELDDSALYLCASSLGGSNQPQHFGDGTRLSIL.

The chain carries TRBV11-2 and TRBJ1-2; 8 nucleotides align to TRBD1. The V and J ends lost 5 bases and 6 bases, in that order; junction bases with no gene match: 8. Germline V gives CDR1 SGHAT, CDR2 FQNNGV. The CDR3 is made up of 14 amino acids. The CDR3 DNA is TGTGCCAGCAGCGCAAAACAGGGGGTAAATGGCTACACCTTC. This translates into CASSAKQGVNGYTF.

This clone came up once. CDR3 sequence reads: CASSGSGSPDTQYF. The CDR3, as DNA: TGTGCCAGCAGTGGGAGCGGGAGCCCCGATACGCAGTATTTT. V usage is TRBV27 and J usage is TRBJ2-3, with 8 nucleotides matching TRBD2. With 5 bases clipped from V and 6 bases from J, the junction kept 7 bases outside the gene matches. Germline V gives CDR1 MNHEY, CDR2 SMNVEV (reference sequence). The CDR3 loop spans 14 amino acids.

The chain uses TRBV7-6 and TRBJ2-1; D is possibly TRBD1 (6 bases). The ends were cut back, 5 bases at V and 5 bases at J, with 19 bases in the middle. Germline V gives CDR1 SGHVS, CDR2 FNYEAQ. This CDR3 has 16 amino acids. CDR3 sequence: CASSPTGRRSNNEQFF. CDR3 DNA sequence: TGTGCCAGCAGCCCGACAGGCCGTCGGTCGAACAATGAGCAGTTCTTC.

This rearrangement joins TRBV4-1 to TRBJ1-5; D is undetermined. Trimming removed 1 base at V and 9 bases at J, with 10 bases between. The length of the CDR3 is 13 residues. Germline assignment: CDR1 MGHRA and CDR2 YSYEKL. CDR3: CASSQVPEGPQHF. For the CDR3, the DNA is TGCGCCAGCAGCCAAGTACCGGAGGGGCCCCAGCATTTT.

The chain is built from TRBV11-2 and TRBJ2-7; TRBD1 matches at 9 bases. The CDR3 length is 15 residues. CDR1 and CDR2 (germline): SGHAT, FQNNGV. Trimming took 1 base from V and 4 from J; bases not matched to a gene: 5. The CDR3 coding sequence is TGTGCCAGCAGCTTAGTACAACAGGGGGCGTACGAGCAGTACTTC. Translated, it gives CASSLVQQGAYEQYF.

This clone was recorded once. Different DNA sequences within this sample yield the same CDR3. The chain recombines TRBV7-9 with TRBJ1-5; 8 nucleotides agree with TRBD1. V lost 5 bases, J lost 0 bases, and 6 bases stayed unmatched. CDR3 length equals 16 residues. Germline CDR1 is SEHNR and CDR2 is FQNEAQ (reference sequence). The CDR3 DNA follows: TGTGCCAGCAGCCCTGGACAGGGTGATAGCAATCAGCCCCAGCATTTT. This codes for CASSPGQGDSNQPQHF.

This chain links TRBV7-9 with TRBJ2-7; the match to TRBD1 covers 9 bases. V dropped 3 bases and J dropped 5; count of bases not matched to a gene: 11. Germline V lookup: CDR1 SEHNR, CDR2 FQNEAQ (reference sequence). The CDR3 loop spans 16 amino acids. Written as DNA, the CDR3 is TGTGCCAGCAGCTTGTATCCGGGACAGGGCCGGGACGAGCAGTACTTC. Its protein is CASSLYPGQGRDEQYF.

The V and J genes are TRBV19 and TRBJ1-2, with 7 bases matching TRBD1. V gave up 6 bases and J gave up 1 base; unmatched junction bases: 14. Germline V lookup: CDR1 LNHDA, CDR2 SQIVND (reference sequence). There are 17 residues in the CDR3. CDR3 sequence (DNA): TGTGCCAGTAGGCATACGAACAGGGGTTTCGGTAACTATGGCTACACCTTC. Amino acid sequence: CASRHTNRGFGNYGYTF.

V is TRBV7-2 and J is TRBJ2-3, with 11 bases lining up with TRBD2. CDR1 is SGHTA and CDR2 is FQGNSA in the germline V gene. Trimming cost V 6 bases and J 4 bases; bases outside gene matches: 9. CDR3 length: 16 residues. CDR3 residues: CASRLSGGALPDTQYF. The CDR3 nucleotides are TGTGCCAGCAGGCTTAGCGGGGGGGCCCTGCCAGATACGCAGTATTTT.

The chain has TRBV11-2 and TRBJ1-5; D is unresolved. The CDR3 consists of 13 residues. Per the germline V gene, CDR1 is SGHAT and CDR2 is FQNNGV. V shed 2 bases and J shed 4 bases, with 6 bases lying between them. CDR3: CASSLSGNQPQHF. The CDR3 DNA is TGTGCCAGCAGCTTAAGCGGGAATCAGCCCCAGCATTTT. Looking up the rest from reference TRBV11-2 and TRBJ1-5 gives the full variable domain: EAGVAQSPRYKIIEKRQSVAFWCNPISGHATLYWYQQILGQGPKLLIQFQNNGVVDDSQLPKDRFSAERLKGVDSTLKIQPAKLEDSAVYLCASSLSGNQPQHFGDGTRLSIL.

The genes are TRBV6-5 and TRBJ2-2, with TRBD2 identical over 7 bases. Germline CDR1 is MNHEY and CDR2 is SVGAGI. This CDR3 is built from 13 residues. V dropped 6 bases and J dropped 7; count of bases not matched to a gene: 5. The CDR3 region is CASRRLAGGELFF. CDR3 sequence (DNA): TGTGCCAGCAGGCGACTAGCTGGCGGGGAGCTGTTTTTT.